This entry lists 23 T cell receptor beta chains sequenced from one sample in a study of response to subunit inactivated influenza vaccine listed by TCRdb under 2018. The library was generated by RT-PCR. The sequencer was an Illumina HiSeq 2500. The raw public reads went through TCRdb reprocessing: fastp at Q25, MiXCR clone calling, in-frame beta chains kept. Every entry covers one CDR3 protein and lists the most common genes and DNA from its rows. Present in this sample are 800,000 to 1,000,000 distinct CDR3 sequences, around 21% of which were seen just once. In total, the top ten clones hold about a tenth of the sample. This specimen consisted of PBMCs from blood, obtained around 5 days after vaccination. These receptors all stem from a middle-aged man who received an inactivated influenza vaccine. Donor details come from another sample of the same person, matched by shared clones.

The V gene is TRBV6-5, the J gene TRBJ2-3, with D possibly matching TRBD1 (5 bases). Trimming took 2 bases from V and 0 from J, leaving 6 bases between them. The germline gives CDR1 MNHEY, CDR2 SVGAGI. This CDR3 has 14 residues. CDR3: CASSYDSSTDTQYF. The CDR3 DNA is TGTGCCAGCAGTTACGACAGTAGCACAGATACGCAGTATTTT.

The V and J genes are TRBV4-3 and TRBJ2-5, with 8 bases identical to TRBD1. The CDR3 extends over 14 amino acids. V lost 5 bases and J lost 2; bases outside the gene matches: 4. Germline V gene sequence: CDR1 LGHNA, CDR2 YSLEER. CDR3 in DNA: TGCGCCAGCAGCTACACAGGGGGACAAGAGACCCAGTACTTC. Translated, it gives CASSYTGGQETQYF.

The rearrangement joins TRBV10-2 to TRBJ1-5, with D tentatively TRBD1 (6 bases). Looked up from germline, CDR1 is WSHSY and CDR2 is SAAADI. V was cut by 5 bases and J by 5 bases, with 13 bases left in between. This CDR3 comprises 14 residues. The CDR3 DNA follows: TGCGCCAGCAGTCCCGGTGGGGGCGATCAGCCCCAGCATTTT. Protein product: CASSPGGGDQPQHF.

The rearrangement joins TRBV7-2 to TRBJ2-3, with 8 bases matching TRBD2. J gave up 2 bases and V 4 bases, and 8 bases lay outside the gene matches. Per the germline V gene, CDR1 is SGHTA and CDR2 is FQGNSA. The CDR3 consists of 16 residues. In DNA, the CDR3 is TGTGCCAGCAGCTACCATAGCGGGACCCACACAGATACGCAGTATTTT. Protein product: CASSYHSGTHTDTQYF.

This clonotype was detected only a few times. V usage is TRBV20-1 and J usage is TRBJ2-2; 10 nucleotides line up with TRBD2. CDR1 is DFQATT and CDR2 is SNEGSKA in the germline V gene (reference sequence). J lost 3 bases, V lost 5 bases, and 15 bases had no gene match. This CDR3 contains 18 residues. CDR3 in amino acids: CSASNSPSGRADTGELFF. The CDR3 nucleotides are TGCAGTGCTTCAAACTCGCCCAGCGGGAGGGCGGACACCGGGGAGCTGTTTTTT.

The genes are TRBV6-2 or TRBV6-3 and TRBJ1-2; no reliable D call. The V gene's germline CDR1 is MNHEY and CDR2 SVGEGT. V lost 0 bases, J lost 2 bases, and 19 bases lay in between. The CDR3 loop spans 18 amino acids. The DNA of the CDR3 is TGTGCCAGCAGTTACTCGAAAAAAGCAGAGGGAATCAACTATGGCTACACCTTC. Its translation: CASSYSKKAEGINYGYTF.

The J gene is TRBJ1-6, the V gene TRBV3-1; no firm D call. Per germline, CDR1 LGHDT and CDR2 YNNKEL (reference sequence). CDR3 size: 15 residues. Trimming left V 3 bases short and J 0 bases short, with 6 bases between. The DNA for the CDR3 is TGTGCCAGCAGCCACTCGCGCTCCTATAATTCACCCCTCCACTTT. Residues: CASSHSRSYNSPLHF. The full variable domain, completed using reference TRBV3-1 and TRBJ1-6, is DTAVSQTPKYLVTQMGNDKSIKCEQNLGHDTMYWYKQDSKKFLKIMFSYNNKELIINETVPNRFSPKSPDKAHLNLHINSLELGDSAVYFCASSHSRSYNSPLHFGNGTRLTVT.

This clonotype has only a few counts. V gene TRBV10-3 combines with J gene TRBJ1-5; D unresolved. The length of the CDR3 is 14 residues. V was clipped by 1 base and J by 2 bases, with 6 bases between them. Germline CDR1 ENHRY, CDR2 SYGVKD. The CDR3 nucleotides are TGTGCCATCAGTGAGTATGATGGCAATCAGCCCCAGCATTTT. Translating gives CAISEYDGNQPQHF.

The chain employs TRBV24-1 and TRBJ2-1; TRBD2 agrees at 8 bases. Unmatched junction bases numbered 9, after V lost 1 base and J lost 8 bases. CDR3 length: 16 residues. CDR1 KGHDR and CDR2 SFDVKD come from the germline V gene. CDR3 residues: CATSDFSGGARYEQFF. The CDR3 DNA sequence: TGTGCCACCAGTGATTTTTCCGGGGGGGCCAGATATGAGCAGTTCTTC.

Regarding this clonotype: The junction departs from germline at one end; a sequencing error may be responsible. The chain employs TRBV12-3 or TRBV12-4 and TRBJ2-1; 7 nucleotides align to TRBD2. The CDR3 contains 15 residues. For the CDR3, the DNA is TGTGCCAGCAGCCGAAGCGGGGCCCGCTACAATGAGCAGATCTTC. It encodes CASSRSGARYNEQIF.

About this clonotype: One junction end disagrees with the germline gene, perhaps due to a read error. This chain joins TRBV4-3 and TRBJ1-6; possibly TRBD1 for D (6 bases). There are 14 residues in the CDR3. Germline values: CDR1 LGHNA, CDR2 YSLEER. The CDR3 sequence: CDSSPTGFSSPLHF. CDR3 nucleotide sequence: TGCGACAGCAGCCCCACAGGGTTTTCCTCACCCCTCCACTTT.

The rearrangement links TRBV4-1 to TRBJ1-4, with D possibly being TRBD1 (6 bases). Trimming pared 1 base from V and 6 bases from J, leaving 12 bases between. The germline gives CDR1 MGHRA, CDR2 YSYEKL. The CDR3 extends over 15 amino acids. CDR3 protein: CASSQVGRGDEKLFF. CDR3 sequence (DNA): TGCGCCAGCAGCCAAGTGGGTAGGGGGGATGAAAAACTGTTTTTT.

The chain has TRBV20-1 and TRBJ1-2; D unclear. The CDR3 sequence is 12 residues long. Per the germline V gene, CDR1 is DFQATT and CDR2 is SNEGSKA (reference sequence). V was trimmed by 3 bases and J by 2 bases, leaving 7 bases between them. CDR3 in DNA: TGCAGTGCTAGTTTCGAGAACTATGGCTACACCTTC. Residues: CSASFENYGYTF.

This clonotype came up a few times. The rearrangement joins TRBV7-6 to TRBJ1-2; tentative D call: TRBD1 (6 bases). The CDR3 is made up of 17 amino acids. The V gene lost 5 bases and the J gene lost 5 bases, with 24 bases spanning the gap. From germline, CDR1 is SGHVS and CDR2 FNYEAQ. The CDR3 loop reads CASSPLGAGAFMYGYTF. CDR3 nucleotides: TGTGCCAGCAGCCCCTTAGGGGCGGGGGCTTTTATGTATGGCTACACCTTC.

This rearrangement joins TRBV5-1 to TRBJ2-5, with 8 bases that match TRBD1. Per the germline V gene, CDR1 is SGHRS and CDR2 is YFSETQ. Trimming took 1 base from V and 4 from J; bases not matched to a gene: 9. CDR3 size: 16 residues. CDR3 coding DNA: TGCGCCAGCAGCTTGCAGGACAGGGTGCAACGAGAGACCCAGTACTTC. Its translation: CASSLQDRVQRETQYF.

The rearrangement uses TRBV12-3 or TRBV12-4 and TRBJ2-7, with 10 bases matching TRBD1. The CDR3 is 15 amino acids. V lost 6 bases, J lost 2 bases, and 7 bases stayed unmatched. Here the CDR3 reads CASRFGTGDTYEQYF. In nucleotides, the CDR3 is TGTGCCAGCAGATTCGGGACAGGGGATACCTACGAGCAGTACTTC.

This clonotype was picked up a small number of times. V gene TRBV30 combines with J gene TRBJ2-1; 10 bases line up with TRBD2. The CDR3 totals 13 residues. Trimming took 3 bases from V and 6 from J; bases not matched to a gene: 2. Germline-derived CDR1 and CDR2 are GTSNPN and SVGIG (reference sequence). This CDR3 is CAWRASGSNEQFF. The CDR3 coding sequence is TGTGCCTGGAGGGCTAGCGGGAGCAATGAGCAGTTCTTC.

This clonotype was recorded at least ten times. This rearrangement joins TRBV12-3 or TRBV12-4 to TRBJ1-1; no clear D gene. V dropped 7 bases and J dropped 7 bases, with 19 bases sitting between them. The length of the CDR3 is 14 residues. CDR3 residues: CASTLEGDRGEAFF. The CDR3 DNA sequence: TGTGCCAGCACCCTCGAGGGAGATCGTGGTGAAGCTTTCTTT.

The rearrangement links TRBV29-1 to TRBJ1-1, with 8 bases that match TRBD1. CDR1 is SQVTM and CDR2 is ANQGSEA in the germline V gene. Trimming at V came to 5 bases and at J to 11 bases, leaving 4 bases not matched to a gene. The CDR3 totals 10 residues. In DNA, the CDR3 is TGCAGCGTTTACAGGGGGGATGCTTTCTTT. This translates into CSVYRGDAFF.

The sample holds a few counts of this clonotype. The chain recombines TRBV27 with TRBJ2-7; the match to TRBD2 covers 12 bases. CDR1 and CDR2 (germline): MNHEY, SMNVEV (reference sequence). Trimming cost V 4 bases and J 6 bases; bases outside gene matches: 4. The CDR3 is 14 amino acids. CDR3 sequence: CASSWGLAGGEQYF. The CDR3 nucleotides read TGTGCCAGCAGTTGGGGACTAGCGGGCGGCGAGCAGTACTTC.

About this clonotype itself: Given a much more abundant clone one base away, this may be a read error. The chain links TRBV10-3 to TRBJ2-1; 10 bases map to TRBD1. The germline gives CDR1 ENHRY, CDR2 SYGVKD. The CDR3 totals 15 residues. Trimming cost V 2 bases and J 4 bases; bases outside gene matches: 2. CDR3 DNA: TGTGCCATCAGTGAGAGGGGACAGGGGTACAATGAGCAGTTCTTC. Translation: CAISERGQGYNEQFF.

This clonotype was observed a handful of times. V is TRBV20-1 and J is TRBJ2-3, with D possibly TRBD2 on 7 matching bases. The germline V and J ends were trimmed by 3 bases and 0 bases, with 13 bases remaining between them. The germline V gene has CDR1 DFQATT and CDR2 SNEGSKA (reference sequence). The CDR3 is 15 residues long. The CDR3 spells CSARVRGPSTDTQYF. CDR3 nucleotides: TGCAGTGCTAGGGTGCGGGGGCCTAGCACAGATACGCAGTATTTT.

The chain combines TRBV2 with TRBJ2-7, with D possibly matching TRBD1 (6 bases). Deletions cut 5 bases from V and 1 base from J, with 24 bases between. The CDR3 is 18 residues long. Germline V gives CDR1 SNHLY, CDR2 FYNNEI. CDR3 bases: TGTGCCAGCAGTTTCTCCCCCAGGGGAGCAGTCTTTTCCTACGAGCAGTACTTC. Translated: CASSFSPRGAVFSYEQYF. Looking up the rest from reference TRBV2 and TRBJ2-7 gives the full variable domain: EPEVTQTPSHQVTQMGQEVILRCVPISNHLYFYWYRQILGQKVEFLVSFYNNEISEKSEIFDDQFSVERPDGSNFTLKIRSTKLEDSAMYFCASSFSPRGAVFSYEQYFGPGTRLTVT.